The rows below give T cell receptor beta chains drawn from one sample of a study of blood T cell repertoires in COVID-19. Clones were sequenced by immunoSEQ multiplex PCR, and TCRdb holds only the in-frame ones, with some missing. The table includes roughly 190,000 clones, around 81% detected once. The sequencing input was peripheral blood. These receptors originate from a human donor with acute or convalescent COVID-19. The donor label of this sample is uncertain. The CDR3 runs from the conserved cysteine through the conserved F or W. A D gene is named only where the DNA matches it firmly. The listing skips clone size in some rows; elsewhere it reads once, few, many or a size class.

size	D	V	J	DNA	CDR3
NA	NA	TRBV7-3	TRBJ2-6	TGTGCCAGCAGCTCACAGACAGCCTCTGGGGCCAACGTCCTGACTTTC	CASSSQTASGANVLTF
NA	NA	TRBV3-1/TRBV3-2	TRBJ2-3	TGTGCCAGCAGCCAAGTTAATAGCGGCACAGATACGCAGTATTTT	CASSQVNSGTDTQYF
once	TRBD2	TRBV27	TRBJ2-3	TGTGCCAGCAGTCCCCGGACTAGCCTTAGCACAGATACGCAGTATTTT	CASSPRTSLSTDTQYF
NA	NA	TRBV21-1	TRBJ1-6	TGTGCCAGCAGCAAAGAATGGAGGACAGGTTCACCCCTCCACTTT	CASSKEWRTGSPLHF
once	NA	TRBV5-3	TRBJ2-1	TGTGCCAGAAGCTTCGGTCAGGTCGAATACAATGAGCAGTTCTTC	CARSFGQVEYNEQFF
NA	NA	TRBV29-1	TRBJ2-1	TGCAGCGTTTCCCGGACAGAGTACAATGAGCAGTTCTTC	CSVSRTEYNEQFF
NA	TRBD2	TRBV2	TRBJ2-3	TGTGCCAGCAGGGTACTAGCGGGAGGTGCAGATACGCAGTATTTT	CASRVLAGGADTQYF
NA	NA	TRBV14	TRBJ2-2	TGTGCCAGCAGCCAAGTACTAATGGGTAGTCCGACCCGTACGAACACCGGGGAGCTGTTTTTT	CASSQVLMGSPTRTNTGELFF
NA	TRBD1	TRBV5-1	TRBJ2-5	TGCGCCAGCAGCGGGACAGGGGGCTGGCAAGAGACCCAGTACTTC	CASSGTGGWQETQYF
NA	NA	TRBV6-5	TRBJ2-1	TGTGCCAGCAGAAATCCGGGACTCGAAGGCAATGAGCAGTTCTTC	CASRNPGLEGNEQFF
NA	NA	TRBV5-1	TRBJ2-3	TGCGCCAGCAGCTTAAGACCGTCTAGCGAACGCACAGATACGCAGTATTTT	CASSLRPSSERTDTQYF
NA	TRBD2	TRBV11-2	TRBJ2-1	TGTGCCAGCAGCCCCTCTAGCGGGGGGGCCTACAATGAGCAGTTCTTC	CASSPSSGGAYNEQFF
NA	NA	TRBV19	TRBJ1-2	TGTGCCAGTAGTATAGCAGCTAACTATGGCTACACCTTC	CASSIAANYGYTF
NA	NA	TRBV6-5	TRBJ2-5	TGTGCCAGCAGCCCCGGAGGGCTAGGCCAAGAGACCCAGTACTTC	CASSPGGLGQETQYF
NA	NA	TRBV27	TRBJ1-4	TGTGCCAGCAGTTTACGGGGGGGCACTAATGAAAAACTGTTTTTT	CASSLRGGTNEKLFF